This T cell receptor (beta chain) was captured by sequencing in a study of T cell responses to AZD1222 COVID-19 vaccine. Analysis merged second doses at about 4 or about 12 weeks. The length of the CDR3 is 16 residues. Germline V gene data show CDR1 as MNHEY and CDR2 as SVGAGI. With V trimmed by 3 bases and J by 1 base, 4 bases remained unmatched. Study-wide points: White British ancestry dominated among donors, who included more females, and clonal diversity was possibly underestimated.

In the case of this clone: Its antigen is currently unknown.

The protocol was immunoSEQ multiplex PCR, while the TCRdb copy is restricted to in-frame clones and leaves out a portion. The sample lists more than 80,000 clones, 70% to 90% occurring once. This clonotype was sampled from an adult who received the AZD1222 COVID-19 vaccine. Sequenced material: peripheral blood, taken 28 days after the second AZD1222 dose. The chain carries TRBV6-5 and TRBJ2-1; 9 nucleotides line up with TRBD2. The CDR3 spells CASSYISGRSYNEQFF. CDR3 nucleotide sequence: TGTGCCAGCAGTTATATCAGCGGGAGGTCCTACAATGAGCAGTTCTTC.